One and the same sample provided the 14 T cell receptor beta chains below, sequenced in a study of OX40 agonist ivuxolimab in advanced cancers. Here immunoSEQ multiplex PCR was the method, and the copy in TCRdb shows in-frame clones only, minus some. The sample holds about 49,000 clones, nearly 80% seen once. The sample here was CD4+ or CD8+ T cells sorted from blood, taken in a trial of the OX40 agonist ivuxolimab. The receptors derive from an adult with an advanced solid tumor such as melanoma, head and neck, liver or kidney cancer.

This rearrangement joins TRBV30 to TRBJ1-6; 7 bases match TRBD1. Losses at the gene ends were 4 bases for V and 7 bases for J; bases not matched to a gene: 4. The CDR3 contains 13 residues. Germline-derived CDR1 and CDR2 are GTSNPN and SVGIG (reference sequence). CDR3 sequence reads: CAWTKGANSPLHF. DNA for the CDR3: TGTGCCTGGACTAAGGGGGCAAATTCACCCCTCCACTTT.

This chain joins TRBV9 and TRBJ2-1; TRBD2 aligns across 12 bases. The V segment lost 3 bases and the J segment 4 bases; nucleotides outside the gene matches: 2. Germline V lookup: CDR1 SGDLS, CDR2 YYNGEE. The CDR3 sequence is 15 residues long. CDR3 sequence: CASSDGTSGYNEQFF. The CDR3 DNA is TGTGCCAGCAGCGATGGGACTAGCGGGTACAATGAGCAGTTCTTC.

The genes are TRBV7-2 and TRBJ2-1; no clear D gene. Germline V gene lookup returns CDR1 SGHTA and CDR2 FQGNSA. The CDR3 is 17 amino acids. The ends were cut back, 1 base at V and 4 bases at J, with 17 bases in the middle. This CDR3 is CASSLVRSNTPYNEQFF. The CDR3 nucleotides are TGTGCCAGCAGCTTAGTCAGGAGCAATACTCCGTACAATGAGCAGTTCTTC.

This clone was counted once. This chain uses TRBV5-6 with TRBJ2-7, with TRBD2 matching 8 bases. The germline gives CDR1 SGHDT, CDR2 YYEEEE. Trimming at V came to 4 bases and at J to 4 bases, leaving 4 bases not matched to a gene. This CDR3 has 13 amino acids. The CDR3 nucleotides read TGTGCCAGCAGCCATATAGCGGGATACGAGCAGTACTTC. Amino acids: CASSHIAGYEQYF.

The V gene is TRBV30, the J gene TRBJ2-1; D possibly corresponds to TRBD1 (5 bases). Trimming took 0 bases from V and 6 from J, leaving 12 bases between them. The CDR3 totals 14 residues. Germline assignment: CDR1 GTSNPN and CDR2 SVGIG (reference sequence). CDR3 sequence: CAWSVGHGSNEQFF. The DNA for the CDR3 is TGTGCCTGGAGTGTAGGACATGGATCCAATGAGCAGTTCTTC.

This clone was observed many times. The V call is TRBV4-3, the J call TRBJ1-5; D is undetermined. V was clipped by 2 bases and J by 7 bases, with 12 bases between them. This CDR3 spans 14 amino acids. Germline V gene data show CDR1 as LGHNA and CDR2 as YSLEER. The CDR3 region is CASSQNPMRQPQHF. The CDR3 nucleotides read TGCGCCAGCAGCCAAAACCCCATGAGGCAGCCCCAGCATTTT.

The chain uses TRBV6-1 and TRBJ2-1; the match to TRBD2 covers 13 bases. The germline V gene encodes CDR1 MNHNS and CDR2 SASEGT. The length of the CDR3 is 18 residues. The V gene end was trimmed by 3 bases and the J gene end by 4 bases; junction bases not matched to a gene: 9. The CDR3 protein is CASSEGIPGLAGYNEQFF. In DNA, the CDR3 is TGTGCCAGCAGTGAGGGGATTCCGGGACTAGCGGGGTACAATGAGCAGTTCTTC.

Only a few counts were recorded for this clone. The J gene is TRBJ1-3, the V gene TRBV19, with unresolved D. V shed 10 bases and J shed 0 bases, with 13 bases lying between them. The length of the CDR3 is 14 residues. From germline, CDR1 is LNHDA and CDR2 SQIVND (reference sequence). The CDR3 DNA reads as TGTGCCACCTCTTGGGGATTCTCTGGAAACACCATATATTTT. Its translation is CATSWGFSGNTIYF. The complete variable domain, with remaining parts taken from reference TRBV19 and TRBJ1-3, reads DGGITQSPKYLFRKEGQNVTLSCEQNLNHDAMYWYRQDPGQGLRLIYYSQIVNDFQKGDIAEGYSVSREKKESFPLTVTSAQKNPTAFYLCATSWGFSGNTIYFGEGSWLTVV.

The chain uses TRBV10-1 and TRBJ2-5; unclear D gene. Trimming removed 4 bases from V and 7 bases from J, with 13 bases in between. The CDR3 spans 13 residues. The germline V gene encodes CDR1 WNHNN and CDR2 SYGVQD (reference sequence). For the CDR3, the DNA is TGCGCCAGCAGTGCAGAGGCTGTGGGGACCCAGTACTTC. This translates into CASSAEAVGTQYF.

By share of the sample, this clone is medium-sized. CDR3: CASSPTSGRLGEQYF. Here the CDR3 DNA reads TGTGCCAGCAGCCCCACTAGCGGGAGACTTGGCGAGCAGTACTTC. This sequence joins TRBV6-5 and TRBJ2-7; 11 bases map to TRBD2. Germline values: CDR1 MNHEY, CDR2 SVGAGI. CDR3 length: 15 residues. V was clipped by 6 bases and J by 6 bases; unmatched bases: 10.

The chain employs TRBV5-1 and TRBJ2-5, with D unresolved. The CDR3 runs 14 residues. Germline loops: CDR1 SGHRS, CDR2 YFSETQ. V was clipped by 4 bases and J by 2 bases, with 12 bases between them. CDR3 coding DNA: TGCGCCAGCAGCGCCAGCATACCTCAAGAGACCCAGTACTTC. It encodes CASSASIPQETQYF. The variable domain in full, with the rest retrieved from reference TRBV5-1 and TRBJ2-5, is KAGVTQTPRYLIKTRGQQVTLSCSPISGHRSVSWYQQTPGQGLQFLFEYFSETQRNKGNFPGRFSGRQFSNSRSEMNVSTLELGDSALYLCASSASIPQETQYFGPGTRLLVL.

The V and J genes are TRBV5-6 and TRBJ2-3, with a weak D call TRBD2 (5 bases). Trimming shortened V by 2 bases and J by 4 bases, and 11 bases separated the two germline ends. Germline V gene sequence: CDR1 SGHDT, CDR2 YYEEEE. The CDR3 extends over 14 amino acids. Here the CDR3 DNA reads TGTGCCAGCAGCTTCACTAGTTTCCCAGATACGCAGTATTTT. Translated: CASSFTSFPDTQYF.

The chain couples TRBV30 to TRBJ1-6; D is unclear. Germline V lookup: CDR1 GTSNPN, CDR2 SVGIG (reference sequence). The length of the CDR3 is 14 residues. Trimming left V 5 bases short and J 10 bases short, with 18 bases between. CDR3 in DNA: TGTGCCTGGCAGCGGCCCCGACTAACATCACCCCTCCACTTT. Protein: CAWQRPRLTSPLHF.

V gene TRBV2 combines with J gene TRBJ2-3; perhaps TRBD2 as D (6 bases). The germline V gene has CDR1 SNHLY and CDR2 FYNNEI. The CDR3 has 17 amino acids. V lost 2 bases to trimming and J lost 2 bases, with 17 bases between them. For the CDR3, the DNA is TGTGCCAGCAGTGAAATGGGACTCCTTCGAATCACAGATACGCAGTATTTT. Protein product: CASSEMGLLRITDTQYF.